These 10 T cell receptor beta chains were sequenced from one sample in a study of blood T cell repertoires in COVID-19. Sequenced by immunoSEQ multiplex PCR; TCRdb stores in-frame clones only, minus some. The top ten hold roughly 2.4% of the sample, which has 65,000 to 85,000 clones, 88% seen once. The sequencing sample was made of peripheral blood. The receptors were sampled from a human donor in a cohort sampled during active COVID-19.

The chain combines TRBV27 with TRBJ2-7; no definite D call. The germline V and J ends were trimmed by 0 bases and 6 bases, with 9 bases remaining between them. The germline gives CDR1 MNHEY, CDR2 SMNVEV (reference sequence). This CDR3 is 13 amino acids long. Here the CDR3 reads CASSLSAASEQYF. CDR3 DNA: TGTGCCAGCAGTTTATCTGCAGCGTCCGAGCAGTACTTC.

In its sample, this clone was seen a few times. The rearrangement uses TRBV5-1 and TRBJ1-1; the match to TRBD1 covers 9 bases. The CDR3 loop spans 15 amino acids. Unmatched junction bases numbered 8, after V lost 4 bases and J lost 4 bases. The germline CDR1 and CDR2 sequences are SGHRS and YFSETQ. CDR3 sequence (DNA): TGCGCCAGCAGCCCGCCCGGGACAGGGACCACTGAAGCTTTCTTT. Translated, it gives CASSPPGTGTTEAFF.

The chain employs TRBV14 and TRBJ1-2; the D is unclear. Germline lookup yields CDR1 SGHDN and CDR2 FVKESK. The V and J ends lost 1 base and 8 bases respectively, with 17 bases between them. This CDR3 region has 15 residues. CDR3 bases: TGTGCCAGCAGCCAAGGGCCCGGGCGCGCGGGGGGCTACACCTTC. Encoded protein: CASSQGPGRAGGYTF.

The chain uses TRBV4-3 and TRBJ2-5; no clear D. V shed 0 bases and J shed 7 bases, with 9 bases lying between them. The CDR3 is 13 amino acids. Germline V lookup: CDR1 LGHNA, CDR2 YSLEER. Written as DNA, the CDR3 is TGCGCCAGCAGCCAAGACGGCACGGGGACCCAGTACTTC. It is translated as CASSQDGTGTQYF.

The gene calls are TRBV5-6 and TRBJ2-5; TRBD2 is a possible D gene (6 bases). The CDR3 has 18 amino acids. Between the trimmed V and J ends, which lost 3 bases and 5 bases, there was a span of 26 bases. Germline lookup yields CDR1 SGHDT and CDR2 YYEEEE. CDR3 protein: CASSSARDVSPLGETQYF. CDR3 bases: TGTGCCAGCAGCTCCGCGCGGGACGTTAGCCCCTTGGGGGAGACCCAGTACTTC.

This chain uses TRBV19 with TRBJ1-5, with 7 bases fitting TRBD1. The germline V gene has CDR1 LNHDA and CDR2 SQIVND (reference sequence). The ends lost 10 bases at V and 5 bases at J; junction bases unmatched: 11. The CDR3 extends over 14 amino acids. The CDR3 bases are TGTGCCACCTCAGACAGGGTAGAGTATCAGCCCCAGCATTTT. Its translation is CATSDRVEYQPQHF. Full variable domain (rest looked up from reference TRBV19 and TRBJ1-5): DGGITQSPKYLFRKEGQNVTLSCEQNLNHDAMYWYRQDPGQGLRLIYYSQIVNDFQKGDIAEGYSVSREKKESFPLTVTSAQKNPTAFYLCATSDRVEYQPQHFGDGTRLSIL.

The chain has TRBV5-5 and TRBJ1-1, with no clear D. The CDR3 length is 16 residues. Germline CDR1 is SGHKS and CDR2 is YYEKEE (reference sequence). The V end was cut by 2 bases, the J end by 4 bases, with 18 bases between. CDR3 sequence (DNA): TGTGCCAGCAGCTTAGGTGTGGAAAAGGTAGCCACTGAAGCTTTCTTT. Translated: CASSLGVEKVATEAFF.

V is TRBV19 and J is TRBJ2-1; 10 nucleotides agree with TRBD2. The CDR3 length is 16 residues. The germline V gene has CDR1 LNHDA and CDR2 SQIVND (reference sequence). J lost 7 bases, V lost 6 bases, and 12 bases had no gene match. This CDR3 reads CASSLSGRAFKNEQFF. The CDR3 DNA is TGTGCCAGTAGCTTAAGCGGGAGGGCCTTTAAGAATGAGCAGTTCTTC. The full variable domain, with the rest looked up from reference TRBV19 and TRBJ2-1, is DGGITQSPKYLFRKEGQNVTLSCEQNLNHDAMYWYRQDPGQGLRLIYYSQIVNDFQKGDIAEGYSVSREKKESFPLTVTSAQKNPTAFYLCASSLSGRAFKNEQFFGPGTRLTVL.

The chain couples TRBV5-3 to TRBJ2-5, with D possibly TRBD2 on 6 matching bases. TRBV5-3 is assigned to the ORF class and has an uncertain function. V was shortened by 0 bases and J by 5 bases, with 11 bases between the two germline ends. The CDR3 extends over 14 amino acids. CDR3: CARSLAAGTETQYF. The CDR3 nucleotides are TGTGCCAGAAGCTTGGCCGCAGGGACTGAGACCCAGTACTTC.

The rearrangement links TRBV5-1 to TRBJ2-7; weak D call: TRBD2 (6 bases). V lost 4 bases, J lost 0 bases, and 8 bases lay in between. The CDR3 has 13 amino acids. The germline V gene has CDR1 SGHRS and CDR2 YFSETQ. The CDR3 DNA follows: TGCGCCAGCAGCCCGGGAGCCTCCTACGAGCAGTACTTC. Residues: CASSPGASYEQYF. The full variable domain, completed using reference TRBV5-1 and TRBJ2-7, is KAGVTQTPRYLIKTRGQQVTLSCSPISGHRSVSWYQQTPGQGLQFLFEYFSETQRNKGNFPGRFSGRQFSNSRSEMNVSTLELGDSALYLCASSPGASYEQYFGPGTRLTVT.